The 14 T cell receptor beta chains in this list originate from one sample, sequenced in a study of blood T cells in healthy people across ages. It was with a sample-barcoded 5' primer and a J-beta primer mix that a second PCR of roughly 7 to 12 cycles was run. From the 5' RACE reads, TCRdb called clonotypes with MiXCR, one entry per CDR3 protein. The data hold around 1.7 million distinct CDR3 sequences, with approximately 30% observed a single time. The sample consisted of blood. These receptors all come from a woman aged 25 to 39 in good health.

This clonotype was recorded a few times. This chain connects TRBV6-2 or TRBV6-3 to TRBJ2-7; no definite D call. CDR1 and CDR2 (germline): MNHEY, SVGEGT. V lost 8 bases and J lost 0, with 14 bases in between. The CDR3 spans 14 residues. CDR3 nucleotide sequence: TGTGCCAGCCACGCAGCCGTTCTCTCCTACGAGCAGTACTTC. This translates into CASHAAVLSYEQYF.

This chain links TRBV29-1 with TRBJ2-1; maybe TRBD1 (6 bases). Germline CDR1 and CDR2: SQVTM and ANQGSEA. The germline V and J ends were trimmed by 7 bases and 7 bases, with 17 bases remaining between them. This CDR3 is built from 13 residues. The CDR3 loop reads CSGGRGSLNEQFF. The CDR3 coding sequence is TGCAGCGGGGGCAGGGGCTCCTTAAATGAGCAGTTCTTC.

The gene calls are TRBV6-1 and TRBJ2-7; the match to TRBD2 covers 8 bases. CDR1 is MNHNS, CDR2 SASEGT, per germline. The V segment lost 5 bases and the J segment 0 bases; nucleotides outside the gene matches: 15. The CDR3 spans 18 residues. The CDR3 reads CASSKQSFSGVYSYEQYF. CDR3 in DNA: TGTGCCAGCAGTAAGCAATCCTTTAGCGGGGTATACTCCTACGAGCAGTACTTC.

About this clonotype itself: A clone one base away is much larger, so this may be a read error. The rearrangement links TRBV10-3 to TRBJ2-1, with D possibly TRBD2 on 5 matching bases. Germline lookup yields CDR1 ENHRY and CDR2 SYGVKD. V gave up 10 bases and J gave up 8 bases, with 18 bases separating them. CDR3 size: 13 residues. DNA for the CDR3: TGTGCCACCAGCGGTGAGGGATGGGATGAGCAGTTCTTC. It is translated as CATSGEGWDEQFF.

This clonotype was seen a few times. The chain is built from TRBV11-2 and TRBJ2-5, with unresolved D. V gave up 8 bases and J gave up 7 bases, with 17 bases separating them. CDR1 is SGHAT, CDR2 FQNNGV, per germline. The CDR3 is 13 amino acids. The CDR3 loop reads CASSTQLRATQYF. DNA for the CDR3: TGTGCCAGCTCCACCCAGTTAAGAGCGACCCAGTACTTC.

This clonotype has ten or more counts. J is TRBJ2-5 and V is TRBV12-3 or TRBV12-4; D remains unclear. This CDR3 has 13 amino acids. V shed 4 bases and J shed 5 bases, with 11 bases lying between them. CDR3 coding DNA: TGTGCCAGCAGTTCTCTCGGGTTGGAGACCCAGTACTTC. It encodes CASSSLGLETQYF.

The chain employs TRBV24-1 and TRBJ1-2; the D gene is possibly TRBD1 (6 bases). The CDR3 is made up of 16 amino acids. The germline V and J ends were trimmed by 5 bases and 4 bases, with 19 bases remaining between them. Germline values: CDR1 KGHDR, CDR2 SFDVKD. The CDR3 region is CATSARTDYTSYGYTF. CDR3 bases: TGTGCCACCAGTGCCCGGACAGACTATACCTCCTATGGCTACACCTTC.

This clonotype was seen repeatedly, ten times or more. The chain is built from TRBV4-3 and TRBJ2-7; a possible D gene is TRBD2 (6 bases). CDR1 is LGHNA, CDR2 YSLEER, per germline. CDR3 size: 15 residues. V lost 1 base, J lost 3 bases, and 13 bases lay in between. CDR3 bases: TGCGCCAGCAGCCAAGGACCGGGTAGCGGCTACGAGCAGTACTTC. As protein: CASSQGPGSGYEQYF.

This clonotype was observed a handful of times. The chain links TRBV20-1 to TRBJ1-2; 7 bases are a match to TRBD1. With 3 bases clipped from V and 3 bases from J, the junction kept 10 bases outside the gene matches. There are 15 residues in the CDR3. The V gene's germline CDR1 is DFQATT and CDR2 SNEGSKA (reference sequence). Here the CDR3 DNA reads TGCAGTGCTAGCCCCCCCGGGACAGAATACTATGGCTACACCTTC. Translated, it gives CSASPPGTEYYGYTF.

This clonotype occurred many times. The genes are TRBV29-1 and TRBJ2-7; 9 bases match TRBD1. The trim removed 4 bases at V and 4 bases at J, leaving 11 bases unmatched. Germline V gene lookup returns CDR1 SQVTM and CDR2 ANQGSEA. The CDR3 consists of 15 residues. In DNA form, the CDR3 reads TGCAGCGTTGTAGGGGGGACAGGGTCTGAGTACGAGCAGTACTTC. Its translation: CSVVGGTGSEYEQYF.

This sequence joins TRBV2 and TRBJ1-6; 8 bases match TRBD1. The J segment lost 5 bases and the V segment lost 6 bases, leaving 12 bases of the junction unmatched. This CDR3 is 17 amino acids long. Germline CDR1 is SNHLY and CDR2 is FYNNEI. The CDR3 protein is CASSQGAPGKHNSPLHF. The CDR3 bases are TGTGCCAGCAGCCAGGGGGCACCGGGGAAGCATAATTCACCCCTCCACTTT.

In this sample, this clonotype turned up many times. The rearrangement joins TRBV4-3 to TRBJ2-1; no clear D. The CDR3 has 13 amino acids. CDR1 and CDR2 (germline): LGHNA, YSLEER. V lost 0 bases and J lost 4, with 4 bases in between. Written as DNA, the CDR3 is TGCGCCAGCAGCCAAGATTTATACAATGAGCAGTTCTTC. Protein sequence: CASSQDLYNEQFF.

Comment on this clonotype: A much larger clonotype is one base distant, so this may be a read error. This rearrangement joins TRBV12-3 or TRBV12-4 to TRBJ2-1; D gene unclear. The CDR3 extends over 12 amino acids. This CDR3 is CAGSLWRNEQFF. The CDR3, as DNA: TGTGCCGGCAGTTTATGGCGGAATGAGCAGTTCTTC.

Ten or more counts support this clonotype. The chain recombines TRBV20-1 with TRBJ2-3, with 10 bases lining up with TRBD2. Looked up from germline, CDR1 is DFQATT and CDR2 is SNEGSKA (reference sequence). The junction had 10 bases not matched to a gene; V was cut back by 3 bases and J by 1 base. This CDR3 has 17 amino acids. The CDR3 nucleotides are TGCAGTGCTAGCCCCCGGACTAGCGGACAAGGCACAGATACGCAGTATTTT. This encodes CSASPRTSGQGTDTQYF.